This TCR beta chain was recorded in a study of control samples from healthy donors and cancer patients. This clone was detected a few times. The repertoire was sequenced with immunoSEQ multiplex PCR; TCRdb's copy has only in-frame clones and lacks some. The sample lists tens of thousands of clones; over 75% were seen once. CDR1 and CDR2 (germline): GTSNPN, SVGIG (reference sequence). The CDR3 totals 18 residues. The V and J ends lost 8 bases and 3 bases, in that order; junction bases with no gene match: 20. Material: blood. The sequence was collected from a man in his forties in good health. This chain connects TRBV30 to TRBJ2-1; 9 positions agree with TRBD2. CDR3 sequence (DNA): TGTGCCCGCTCGCGGCTAGCGGGATTCGGAAGAAGCTACAATGAGCAGTTCTTC. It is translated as CARSRLAGFGRSYNEQFF.